Following are 10 T cell receptor beta chains from one sample sequenced in a study of blood T cells in healthy people across ages. Together with a sample-barcoded 5' primer, a J-beta primer mix was included in a second PCR lasting roughly 7 to 11 cycles. MiXCR, run by TCRdb on the 5' RACE reads, gives a single entry per CDR3 protein. In the table there are 850,000 or so distinct CDR3 sequences, 29% of which are singletons. The sequencing sample was made of blood. The receptor set was obtained from a woman older than 75 in good health.

There are a few counts of this clonotype. The rearrangement joins TRBV6-2 or TRBV6-3 to TRBJ1-6, with 7 nucleotides matching TRBD1. Trimming removed 6 bases from V and 10 bases from J; junction bases left unmatched: 6. The CDR3 loop spans 13 amino acids. Germline CDR1 MNHEY, CDR2 SVGEGT. The CDR3 sequence is CASRQGPISPLHF. The DNA for the CDR3 is TGTGCCAGCAGACAGGGGCCGATCTCACCCCTCCACTTT.

The CDR3 sequence is CASSSAGRTATNEKLFF. DNA of the CDR3: TGCGCCAGCAGCTCGGCCGGGCGGACTGCAACTAATGAAAAACTGTTTTTT. The chain recombines TRBV5-1 with TRBJ1-4; D remains ambiguous. Trimming shortened V by 3 bases and J by 0 bases, and 15 bases separated the two germline ends. Germline loops: CDR1 SGHRS, CDR2 YFSETQ. The CDR3 length is 17 residues.

The chain has TRBV12-3 or TRBV12-4 and TRBJ2-3; D is perhaps TRBD1 (6 bases). The CDR3 consists of 14 residues. The V and J ends lost 5 bases and 3 bases respectively, with 12 bases between them. As DNA, the CDR3 is TGTGCCAGCAGTCCGGACAGACAGACAGATACGCAGTATTTT. Encoded protein: CASSPDRQTDTQYF.

This clonotype was seen many times. The chain couples TRBV12-3 or TRBV12-4 to TRBJ2-5; 12 bases agree with TRBD2. V was clipped by 7 bases and J by 5 bases; unmatched bases: 8. This CDR3 spans 15 amino acids. The DNA for the CDR3 is TGTGCCAGCACTGCTAGCGGGGGGGTCGGGGAGACCCAGTACTTC. It encodes CASTASGGVGETQYF.

This clonotype was seen many times. J is TRBJ1-2 and V is TRBV6-5, with TRBD1 matching 8 bases. This CDR3 contains 14 residues. V shed 6 bases and J 4 bases; nucleotides not matched to a gene: 7. Germline V gives CDR1 MNHEY, CDR2 SVGAGI. The DNA of the CDR3 is TGTGCCAGCAGCAAAATGGACAGGGCCTATGGCTACACCTTC. It is translated as CASSKMDRAYGYTF.

To note about this clonotype: This may arise from a read error, as a much more abundant clone is one base away. Here the CDR3 DNA reads TGTGCCAGCCACGGTTCTAACAGGGTCGAGCAGTACTTC. This gives the protein CASHGSNRVEQYF. This rearrangement joins TRBV6-2 or TRBV6-3 to TRBJ2-7; TRBD1 might be the D (6 bases). The length of the CDR3 is 13 residues. Germline CDR1 reads MNHEY; CDR2 reads SVGEGT. The V and J ends lost 8 bases and 6 bases respectively, with 17 bases between them.

This sequence joins TRBV7-2 and TRBJ2-7; D tentatively fits TRBD1 or TRBD2 (5 bases each). CDR1 and CDR2 from the germline V gene are SGHTA and FQGNSA. The V end lost 5 bases, the J end lost 7 bases, and 24 bases lay between the germline ends. This CDR3 spans 16 amino acids. The CDR3 nucleotides are TGTGCCAGCAGCCGTTCGCCCGGGGACCCTAGAAGGGAGCAGTACTTC. This codes for CASSRSPGDPRREQYF. Drawing the rest from reference TRBV7-2 and TRBJ2-7, the complete variable domain is GAGVSQSPSNKVTEKGKDVELRCDPISGHTALYWYRQSLGQGLEFLIYFQGNSAPDKSGLPSDRFSAERTGGSVSTLTIQRTQQEDSAVYLCASSRSPGDPRREQYFGPGTRLTVT.

As for this clonotype: With a much larger clone just one base away, this may be a read error. The rearrangement joins TRBV7-2 to TRBJ2-7, with 7 nucleotides matching TRBD1. Trimming cost V 3 bases and J 7 bases; bases outside gene matches: 9. Germline assignment: CDR1 SGHTA and CDR2 FQGNSA. The CDR3 is made up of 14 amino acids. The CDR3 sequence: CASSFSGGVNEQYF. CDR3 DNA: TGTGCCAGCAGCTTTTCAGGGGGAGTAAATGAGCAGTACTTC.

Only a few counts were recorded for this clonotype. The chain combines TRBV20-1 with TRBJ1-1; 7 bases are a match to TRBD1. Germline values: CDR1 DFQATT, CDR2 SNEGSKA (reference sequence). J gave up 5 bases and V 0 bases, and 3 bases lay outside the gene matches. There are 13 residues in the CDR3. CDR3 nucleotides: TGCAGTGCTAGAGAAGACAGGGTTACTGAAGCTTTCTTT. The encoded protein is CSAREDRVTEAFF.

This clonotype was recorded a few times. This chain uses TRBV24-1 with TRBJ1-5, with 9 bases fitting TRBD1. V dropped 8 bases and J dropped 2; count of bases not matched to a gene: 6. The CDR3 runs to 15 residues. Germline CDR1 reads KGHDR; CDR2 reads SFDVKD. In nucleotides, the CDR3 is TGTGCCACCACGAAGGACAGGGGAGGCAATCAGCCCCAGCATTTT. It specifies CATTKDRGGNQPQHF.